The source of this T cell receptor (beta chain) is a study of control samples from healthy donors and cancer patients. Libraries were prepared by immunoSEQ multiplex PCR; TCRdb keeps only in-frame clonotypes and omits some of them. The sample carries around 140,000 clones, around nine tenths recorded once. Trimming stripped 4 bases from V and 4 bases from J, with 12 bases between. This CDR3 has 13 amino acids. The germline gives CDR1 SGHDT, CDR2 YYEEEE. The rearrangement links TRBV5-6 to TRBJ2-7; D might be TRBD1 or TRBD2, each matching 5 bases. The sequenced sample consisted of blood. This TCR was sampled from a man aged 35-49 years in good health. CDR3: CASSLWGSYEQYF. The CDR3 nucleotides read TGTGCCAGCAGCCTCTGGGGGTCATACGAGCAGTACTTC.